This TCR beta chain appears in the sequencing data of a study of shared T cell receptors in the human thymus. The data were produced by immunoSEQ multiplex PCR, yet TCRdb's version contains in-frame clones alone and is incomplete. The sample lists hundreds of thousands of clones, around 87% seen once, with more than 0.009% in the top ten. Germline values: CDR1 DFQATT, CDR2 SNEGSKA (reference sequence). The CDR3 is 8 residues long. This clone was seen more than once but under ten times. The junction shows a germline mismatch at one end, possibly a read error. These data were also filed under a second study, of human thymus T cells. According to that study: Thymic samples were excised during corrective heart operations. Thymic repertoires overlap heavily among unrelated individuals, related research has reported.

The sequenced sample consisted of thymocytes. The origin of this receptor is a boy under two years old with a congenital heart defect. The chain recombines TRBV20-1 with TRBJ2-3, with D possibly matching TRBD2 (6 bases). The CDR3 DNA sequence: TGCAGTGCCCCCGGGACTCAATTT. Translation gives CSAPGTQF.